The 7 T cell receptor beta chains given below trace back to one sample, sequenced in a study of CD8 T cells in Susac syndrome. Reverse transcription of roughly 0.5 to 1 ug RNA used random hexamers. TCRdb ran MiXCR on the immunoSEQ multiplex PCR reads and lists one entry per CDR3 protein. The sample has over 100,000 distinct CDR3 sequences, less than 97% seen once. Material for sequencing was CD4+ T cells from PBMCs. These receptors all stem from a human donor in good health.

CDR3 sequence reads: CASSEPNYGYTF. The CDR3 DNA sequence: TGTGCCAGCAGTGAACCCAACTATGGCTACACCTTC. V and J are TRBV2 and TRBJ1-2; no reliable D call. Trimming pared 2 bases from V and 2 bases from J, leaving 3 bases between. CDR1 is SNHLY, CDR2 FYNNEI, per germline. The CDR3 has 12 amino acids.

The chain recombines TRBV5-1 with TRBJ2-2, with D unclear. CDR1 is SGHRS and CDR2 is YFSETQ in the germline V gene. The CDR3 has 14 amino acids. V lost 4 bases and J lost 8, with 15 bases in between. The CDR3 spells CASSPRPDLGELFF. Written as DNA, the CDR3 is TGCGCCAGCAGCCCCCGACCCGACCTGGGGGAGCTGTTTTTT.

V gene TRBV29-1 combines with J gene TRBJ1-1; TRBD1 matches at 9 bases. With V trimmed by 7 bases and J by 1 base, 1 base remained unmatched. The CDR3 has 12 amino acids. Germline V CDR1 and CDR2: SQVTM, ANQGSEA. CDR3 region: CSGGQGNTEAFF. Here the CDR3 DNA reads TGCAGCGGGGGACAGGGGAACACTGAAGCTTTCTTT.

The chain has TRBV20-1 and TRBJ2-5, with D perhaps matching TRBD1 or TRBD2 (5 bases each). Germline values: CDR1 DFQATT, CDR2 SNEGSKA (reference sequence). V was pared by 3 bases and J by 7 bases, with 15 bases between. CDR3 size: 13 residues. The CDR3 is CSASLPPGGTQYF. In nucleotides, the CDR3 is TGCAGTGCTAGTTTGCCTCCTGGGGGGACCCAGTACTTC.

The chain carries TRBV7-2 and TRBJ1-1, with 7 bases lining up with TRBD1. The germline V gene has CDR1 SGHTA and CDR2 FQGNSA. The V gene end was trimmed by 1 base and the J gene end by 0 bases; junction bases not matched to a gene: 2. The CDR3 is 15 amino acids. Here the CDR3 reads CASSLGGQLNTEAFF. The CDR3 DNA sequence: TGTGCCAGCAGCTTAGGGGGACAGCTGAACACTGAAGCTTTCTTT.

This chain uses TRBV14 with TRBJ1-1, with D uncertain. The CDR3 is 14 amino acids. Germline V gives CDR1 SGHDN, CDR2 FVKESK. Deletions cut 6 bases from V and 1 base from J, with 12 bases between. The CDR3 DNA reads TGTGCCAGCAGAACCCTAGGTGGGAACACTGAAGCTTTCTTT. It yields the protein CASRTLGGNTEAFF.

The count of this clonotype is one. The J gene is TRBJ2-7, the V gene TRBV5-6, with 10 bases identical to TRBD1. The CDR3 spans 16 residues. Losses at the gene ends were 4 bases for V and 1 base for J; bases not matched to a gene: 8. The germline V gene has CDR1 SGHDT and CDR2 YYEEEE. The CDR3 spells CASSPLRTGGSYEQYF. As DNA, the CDR3 is TGTGCCAGCAGCCCTTTAAGGACAGGGGGTTCCTACGAGCAGTACTTC.